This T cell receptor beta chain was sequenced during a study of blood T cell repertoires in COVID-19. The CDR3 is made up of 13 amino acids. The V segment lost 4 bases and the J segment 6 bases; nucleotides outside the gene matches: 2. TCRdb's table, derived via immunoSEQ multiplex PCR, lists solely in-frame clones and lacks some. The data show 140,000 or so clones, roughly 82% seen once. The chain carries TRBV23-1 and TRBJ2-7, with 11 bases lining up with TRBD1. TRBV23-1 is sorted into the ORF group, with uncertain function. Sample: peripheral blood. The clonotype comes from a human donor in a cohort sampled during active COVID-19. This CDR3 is CASSRTGGGEQYV. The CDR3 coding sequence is TGCGCCAGCAGTCGGACAGGGGGCGGCGAGCAGTACGTC.